Described below is a single T cell receptor beta chain sequence and its context. The data were taken from a study of shared T cell receptors in the human thymus. Germline CDR1 is MNHEY and CDR2 is SVGAGI. The CDR3 runs 13 residues. The V end lost 8 bases, the J end lost 4 bases, and 12 bases lay between the germline ends. Assay: immunoSEQ multiplex PCR; the TCRdb copy retains only in-frame clones and omits some. In the table there are hundreds of thousands of clones, approximately 80% of which are singletons. The sample was also reused in another study, on human thymus T cells. That paper notes: There appeared to be biased usage of V and J genes in thymic and blood repertoires.

The sample comprised thymocytes. The clonotype comes from a boy younger than two with a congenital heart defect. The J gene is TRBJ1-5, the V gene TRBV6-5; D not certain. The CDR3 spells CASWPPRNQPQHF. The CDR3, as DNA: TGTGCCAGCTGGCCCCCACGAAATCAGCCCCAGCATTTT.